What follows are 9 T cell receptor beta chains derived from one specimen sequenced in a study of human T cells and chemical hapten exposure. Attachment of unique molecular identifiers to individual cDNA molecules was performed in the library. TCRdb re-called the reads with MiXCR, one entry per CDR3 protein. The table lists about 3,100 distinct CDR3 sequences, approximately 45% of them singletons. The total RNA was obtained from whole blood that was not fractionated. The source material was whole blood. These receptors originate from a human donor who had alopecia or was a healthy volunteer (not recorded which). Some clones in this sample may be carry-over from other donors' samples. This table probably holds off-target reads from a library built for another chain.

The chain uses TRBV29-1 and TRBJ2-3; D gene unclear. Trimming took off 6 bases at V and 3 bases at J, with 13 bases between the two ends. This CDR3 contains 13 residues. Germline V gene data show CDR1 as SQVTM and CDR2 as ANQGSEA. In nucleotides, the CDR3 is TGCAGCGTAGGCGTCCTTGAGACAGATACGCAGTATTTT. This translates into CSVGVLETDTQYF.

Of note for this clonotype: The conserved closing phenylalanine or tryptophan is absent in this CDR3, likely reflecting a read error. The DNA is left out, because the CDR3 cannot be placed on it with certainty; the CDR3 is given as TCRdb lists it. The chain combines TRBV29-1 with TRBJ2-5; the table's D call, TRBD1, was not checked against the DNA. Inclusive of both ends, the CDR3 amounts to 8 amino acids. CDR1 SQVTM and CDR2 ANQGSEA come from the germline V gene. CDR3 loop: CSESSGTI.

This clonotype has only a few counts. The rearrangement links TRBV20-1 to TRBJ1-5, with D tentatively TRBD1 (6 bases). The CDR3 is 15 residues long. Trimming cost V 3 bases and J 3 bases, with 15 bases left between them. CDR1 and CDR2 from the germline V gene are DFQATT and SNEGSKA (reference sequence). CDR3 DNA: TGCAGTGCTAGGGCCCCTAGGGGGGACAATCAGCCCCAGCATTTT. The encoded protein is CSARAPRGDNQPQHF.

The genes are TRBV7-9 and TRBJ2-1; D is uncertain. The germline V gene has CDR1 SEHNR and CDR2 FQNEAQ (reference sequence). This CDR3 region has 11 residues. With 5 bases removed from V and 8 bases from J, the gap between germline ends came to 7 bases. In DNA form, the CDR3 reads TGTGCCAGCAGCAAGGTGGATGAGCAGTTCTTC. Translation gives CASSKVDEQFF.

The chain uses TRBV3-1 and TRBJ2-1, with 7 bases identical to TRBD2. The length of the CDR3 is 11 residues. CDR1 is LGHDT, CDR2 YNNKEL, per germline (reference sequence). Germline trimming cut 4 bases from V and 10 bases from J; bases unmatched to any gene: 1. The CDR3 region has the DNA TGTGCCAGCAGCCTTAGCGGGGAGCAGTTCTTC. Translating it yields CASSLSGEQFF.

The V gene is TRBV7-9, the J gene TRBJ2-5; 11 bases are a match to TRBD2. CDR3 length equals 13 residues. V was clipped by 8 bases and J by 4 bases; unmatched bases: 3. CDR1 and CDR2 from the germline V gene are SEHNR and FQNEAQ (reference sequence). The CDR3 nucleotides are TGTGCCAGCCGACTAGCGGGAATAGAGACCCAGTACTTC. This translates into CASRLAGIETQYF.

The chain combines TRBV28 with TRBJ2-7; 7 bases are shared with TRBD1. The germline V gene has CDR1 MDHEN and CDR2 SYDVKM. This CDR3 is 14 amino acids long. V was pared by 5 bases and J by 2 bases, with 6 bases of the junction left unmatched. The CDR3 DNA is TGTGCCAGCAGTATACAGGGGAAAACCTACGAGCAGTACTTC. Its translation: CASSIQGKTYEQYF.

CDR3 region: CACGTQYF. The CDR3, as DNA: TGTGCCTGTGGGACCCAGTACTTC. The chain carries TRBV28 and TRBJ2-5; D not resolved. Germline assignment: CDR1 MDHEN and CDR2 SYDVKM. CDR3 size: 8 residues. Trimming took 11 bases from V and 7 from J, leaving 5 bases between them. The full variable domain, its missing parts supplied by reference TRBV28 and TRBJ2-5, is DVKVTQSSRYLVKRTGEKVFLECVQDMDHENMFWYRQDPGLGLRLIYFSYDVKMKEKGDIPEGYSVSREKKERFSLILESASTNQTSMYLCACGTQYFGPGTRLLVL.

The chain employs TRBV7-9 and TRBJ2-3; 7 bases map to TRBD2. Germline V CDR1 and CDR2: SEHNR, FQNEAQ (reference sequence). The CDR3 sequence is 15 residues long. Trimming took 5 bases from V and 0 from J; bases not matched to a gene: 5. CDR3 sequence (DNA): TGTGCCAGCAGCCGGGGGGAGACTAGCACAGATACGCAGTATTTT. This encodes CASSRGETSTDTQYF.